Below, one TCR beta chain is given with its context. Other DNA sequences from this sample encode an identical CDR3 as well. This CDR3 is 12 amino acids long. CDR1 is SEHNR and CDR2 is FQNEAQ in the germline V gene (reference sequence). V dropped 3 bases and J dropped 5 bases, with 7 bases sitting between them. In the source study's methods: Researchers report that nucleated cell counts were estimated from reference gene primer amplification. Sequenced by immunoSEQ multiplex PCR; TCRdb stores in-frame clones only, minus some. The D gene and trimming were derived from the DNA, and the V and J assignments and clone size from that table. The sample comprises hundreds of thousands of clones, around nine tenths of which are singletons, and about 2.1% rests with the top ten. Enrollees, roughly 18 to 89 years old, lived in about two dozen US areas. Participants reported their clinical history, and cohort assignment relied on those reports.

The source of the sample is a study of blood T cell repertoires in COVID-19. Across the whole study: Italy, Spain and the United States were the sources of the convalescent and acute COVID-19 samples.

The source of this sequence is a woman aged 18-35 years with acute COVID-19. Sequenced material: PBMCs or T cells enriched from blood (not recorded which). This chain joins TRBV7-9 and TRBJ1-1; D unresolved. The CDR3 DNA follows: TGTGCCAGCAGCTTTGGAGAGACTGAAGCTTTCTTT. It is translated as CASSFGETEAFF.